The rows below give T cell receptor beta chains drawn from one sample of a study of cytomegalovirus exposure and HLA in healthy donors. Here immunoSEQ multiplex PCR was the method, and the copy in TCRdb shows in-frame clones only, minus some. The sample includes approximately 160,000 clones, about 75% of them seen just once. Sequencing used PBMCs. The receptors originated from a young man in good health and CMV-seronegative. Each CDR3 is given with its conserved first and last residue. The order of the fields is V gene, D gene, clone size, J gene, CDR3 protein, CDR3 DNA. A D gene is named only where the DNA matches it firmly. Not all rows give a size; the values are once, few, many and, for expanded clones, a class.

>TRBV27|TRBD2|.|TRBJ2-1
CAYIWEGRTYNEQFF
TGTGCCTACATCTGGGAGGGACGAACCTACAATGAGCAGTTCTTC
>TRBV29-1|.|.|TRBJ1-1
CSVGAGQMAEAFF
TGCAGCGTCGGGGCGGGGCAGATGGCTGAAGCTTTCTTT
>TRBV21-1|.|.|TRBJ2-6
CASSPWGGASGANVLTF
TGTGCCAGCAGCCCCTGGGGGGGGGCTTCTGGGGCCAACGTCCTGACTTTC
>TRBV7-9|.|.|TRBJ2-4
CASSSGAAKNIQYF
TGTGCCAGCAGCTCGGGAGCAGCCAAAAACATTCAGTACTTC
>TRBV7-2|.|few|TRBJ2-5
CASSLRLVETQYF
TGTGCCAGCAGCTTACGGTTGGTCGAGACCCAGTACTTC
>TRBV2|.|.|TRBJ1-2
CASTAEGIHIGGYTF
TGTGCCAGCACCGCTGAGGGCATCCATATTGGTGGCTACACCTTC
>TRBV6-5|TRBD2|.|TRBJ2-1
CASSPTSGTYNEQFF
TGTGCCAGCAGTCCCACTAGCGGGACCTACAATGAGCAGTTCTTC
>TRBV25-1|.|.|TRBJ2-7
CASSETGLRYEQYF
TGTGCCAGCAGTGAAACGGGACTCCGCTACGAGCAGTACTTC
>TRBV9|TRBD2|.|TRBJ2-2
CASSVTSGVNTGELFF
TGTGCCAGCAGCGTAACTAGCGGGGTAAACACCGGGGAGCTGTTTTTT
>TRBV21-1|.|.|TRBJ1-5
CASSKGPWRDQPQHF
TGTGCCAGCAGCAAAGGCCCCTGGCGGGACCAGCCCCAGCATTTT
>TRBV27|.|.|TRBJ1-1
CASSLSGMNTEAFF
TGTGCCAGCAGTTTATCCGGGATGAACACTGAAGCTTTCTTT
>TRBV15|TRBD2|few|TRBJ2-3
CATTTSGTPADTQYF
TGTGCCACCACTACGAGCGGGACCCCGGCAGATACGCAGTATTTT
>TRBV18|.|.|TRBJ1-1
CASSPLPGHLEAFF
TGTGCCAGCTCACCCCTCCCGGGACATCTTGAAGCTTTCTTT
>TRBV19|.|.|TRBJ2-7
CASSSGLFPTYEQYF
TGTGCCAGTAGTTCTGGACTTTTCCCAACTTACGAGCAGTACTTC
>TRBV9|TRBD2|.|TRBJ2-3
CASSVWTSGSTDTQYF
TGTGCCAGCAGCGTTTGGACTAGCGGGAGCACAGATACGCAGTATTTT